This T cell receptor beta chain appears in the sequencing data of a study of blood T cell repertoires in COVID-19. Study information: Spain, Italy and the United States supplied samples that represented acute and convalescent COVID-19. Sample material is recorded as cDNA or gDNA derived from T cells, B-cell-depleted T cells, or PBMCs.

The ends were cut back, 2 bases at V and 5 bases at J, with 19 bases in the middle. The CDR3 has 16 residues. Germline V lookup: CDR1 KGHSH, CDR2 LQKENI. Generated by immunoSEQ multiplex PCR, the TCRdb table keeps only in-frame clones and is missing some. This table holds around 140,000 clones, around four fifths found once. The chain is built from TRBV18 and TRBJ2-7; D is perhaps TRBD1 (6 bases). The receptor comes from a woman aged 45-65 years who had recovered from COVID-19. What was sequenced was PBMCs or T cells enriched from blood (not recorded which). The CDR3 loop reads CASSPARDNGPHEQYF. The CDR3, as DNA: TGTGCCAGCTCACCAGCCCGGGACAACGGCCCTCACGAGCAGTACTTC.